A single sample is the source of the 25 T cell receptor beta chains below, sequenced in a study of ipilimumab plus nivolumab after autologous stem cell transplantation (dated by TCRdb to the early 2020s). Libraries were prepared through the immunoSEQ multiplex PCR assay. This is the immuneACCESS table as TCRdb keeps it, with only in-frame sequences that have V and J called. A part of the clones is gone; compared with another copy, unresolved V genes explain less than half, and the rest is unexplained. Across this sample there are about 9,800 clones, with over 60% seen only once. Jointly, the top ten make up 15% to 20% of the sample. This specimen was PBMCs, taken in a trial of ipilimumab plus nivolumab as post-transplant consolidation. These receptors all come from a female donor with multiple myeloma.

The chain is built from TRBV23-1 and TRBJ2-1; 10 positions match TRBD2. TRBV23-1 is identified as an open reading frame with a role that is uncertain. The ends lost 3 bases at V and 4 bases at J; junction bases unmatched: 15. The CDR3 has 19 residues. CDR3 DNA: TGCGCCAGCAGTCACCACGGAGGGAGGACTAGCGGCTTATACAATGAGCAGTTCTTC. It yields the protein CASSHHGGRTSGLYNEQFF.

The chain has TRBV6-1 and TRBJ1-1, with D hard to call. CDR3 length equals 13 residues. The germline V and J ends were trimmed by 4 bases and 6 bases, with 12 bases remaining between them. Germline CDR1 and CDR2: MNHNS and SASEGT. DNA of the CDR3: TGTGCCAGCAGTGCCCGGCCCGTCCCTGAAGCTTTCTTT. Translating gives CASSARPVPEAFF.

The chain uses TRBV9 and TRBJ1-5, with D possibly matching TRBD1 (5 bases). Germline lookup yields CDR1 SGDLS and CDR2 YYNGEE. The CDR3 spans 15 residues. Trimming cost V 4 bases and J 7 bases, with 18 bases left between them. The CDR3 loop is CASSSAGGVGQPQHF. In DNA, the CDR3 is TGTGCCAGCAGCTCAGCGGGAGGGGTTGGGCAGCCCCAGCATTTT.

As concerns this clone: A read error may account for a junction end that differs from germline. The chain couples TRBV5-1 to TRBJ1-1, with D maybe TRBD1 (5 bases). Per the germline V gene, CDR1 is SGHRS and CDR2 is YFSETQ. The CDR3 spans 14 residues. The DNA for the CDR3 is TGCGCCAGCAGCGGGGGGACGGCGAACACTGAAGTTTTCTTT. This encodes CASSGGTANTEVFF.

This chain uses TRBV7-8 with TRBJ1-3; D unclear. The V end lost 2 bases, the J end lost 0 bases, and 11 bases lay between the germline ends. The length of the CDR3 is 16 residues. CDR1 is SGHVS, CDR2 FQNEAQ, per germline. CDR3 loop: CASSLTGGNSGNTIYF. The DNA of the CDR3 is TGTGCCAGCAGCTTAACCGGAGGGAACTCTGGAAACACCATATATTTT.

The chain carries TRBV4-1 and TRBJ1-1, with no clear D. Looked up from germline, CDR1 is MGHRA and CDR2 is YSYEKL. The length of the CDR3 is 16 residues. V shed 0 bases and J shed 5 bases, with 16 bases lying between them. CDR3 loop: CASSQDKEIWRTEAFF. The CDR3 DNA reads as TGCGCCAGCAGCCAAGACAAGGAGATCTGGAGGACTGAAGCTTTCTTT.

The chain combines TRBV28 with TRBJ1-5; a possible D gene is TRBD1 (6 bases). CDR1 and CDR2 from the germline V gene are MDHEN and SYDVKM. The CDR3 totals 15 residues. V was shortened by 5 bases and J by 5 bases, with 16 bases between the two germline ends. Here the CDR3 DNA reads TGTGCCAGCAGTCAACCCACAGGGCAGGATCAGCCCCAGCATTTT. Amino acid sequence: CASSQPTGQDQPQHF.

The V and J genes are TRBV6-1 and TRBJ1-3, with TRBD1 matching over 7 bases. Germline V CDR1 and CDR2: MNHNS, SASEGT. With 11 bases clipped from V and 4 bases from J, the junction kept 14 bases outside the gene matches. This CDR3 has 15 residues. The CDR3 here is CAALETGVWGNTIYF. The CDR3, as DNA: TGTGCCGCCCTGGAAACAGGGGTTTGGGGAAACACCATATATTTT.

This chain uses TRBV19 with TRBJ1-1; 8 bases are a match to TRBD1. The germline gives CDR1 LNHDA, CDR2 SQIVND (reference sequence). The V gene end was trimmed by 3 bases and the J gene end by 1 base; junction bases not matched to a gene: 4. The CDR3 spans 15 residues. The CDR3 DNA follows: TGTGCCAGTAGTATTCCAGGGGGCGCGAACACTGAAGCTTTCTTT. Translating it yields CASSIPGGANTEAFF. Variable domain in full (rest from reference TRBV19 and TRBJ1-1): DGGITQSPKYLFRKEGQNVTLSCEQNLNHDAMYWYRQDPGQGLRLIYYSQIVNDFQKGDIAEGYSVSREKKESFPLTVTSAQKNPTAFYLCASSIPGGANTEAFFGQGTRLTVV.

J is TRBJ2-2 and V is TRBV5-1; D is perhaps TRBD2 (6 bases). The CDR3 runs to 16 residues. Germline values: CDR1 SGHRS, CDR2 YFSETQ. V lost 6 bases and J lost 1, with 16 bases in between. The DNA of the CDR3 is TGCGCCAGCACCAAAAGGGACTTACAGAACACCGGGGAGCTGTTTTTT. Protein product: CASTKRDLQNTGELFF.

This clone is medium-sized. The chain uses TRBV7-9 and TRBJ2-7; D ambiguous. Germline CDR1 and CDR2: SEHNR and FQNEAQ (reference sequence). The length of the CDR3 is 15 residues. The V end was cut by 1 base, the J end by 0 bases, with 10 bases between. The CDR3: CASSLDKTNSYEQYF. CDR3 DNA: TGTGCCAGCAGCTTAGACAAAACTAACTCCTACGAGCAGTACTTC.

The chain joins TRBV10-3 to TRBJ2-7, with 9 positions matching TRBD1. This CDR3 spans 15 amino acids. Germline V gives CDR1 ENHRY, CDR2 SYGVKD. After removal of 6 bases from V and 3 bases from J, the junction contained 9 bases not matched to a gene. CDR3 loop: CAIRDTGGSVYEQYF. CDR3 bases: TGTGCCATCAGAGACACAGGGGGCAGTGTCTACGAGCAGTACTTC.

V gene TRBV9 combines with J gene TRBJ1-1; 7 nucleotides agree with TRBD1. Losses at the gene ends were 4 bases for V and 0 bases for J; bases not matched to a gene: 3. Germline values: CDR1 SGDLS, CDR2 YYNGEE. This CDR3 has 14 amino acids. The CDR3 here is CASSKQGMNTEAFF. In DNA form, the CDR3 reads TGTGCCAGCAGCAAACAGGGGATGAACACTGAAGCTTTCTTT.

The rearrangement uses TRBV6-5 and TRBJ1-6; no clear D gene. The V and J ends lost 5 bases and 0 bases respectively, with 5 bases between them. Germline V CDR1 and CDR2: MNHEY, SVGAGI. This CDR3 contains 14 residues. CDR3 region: CASSGSSYNSPLHF. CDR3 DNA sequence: TGTGCCAGCAGTGGGAGCTCCTATAATTCACCCCTCCACTTT.

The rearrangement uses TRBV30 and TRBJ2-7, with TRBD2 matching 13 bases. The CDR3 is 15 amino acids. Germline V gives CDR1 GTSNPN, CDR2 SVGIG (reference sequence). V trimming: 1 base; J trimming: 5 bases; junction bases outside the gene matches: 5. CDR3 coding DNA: TGTGCCTGGAGTGGCCAACTAGCGGGGGGGAACGAGCAGTACTTC. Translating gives CAWSGQLAGGNEQYF.

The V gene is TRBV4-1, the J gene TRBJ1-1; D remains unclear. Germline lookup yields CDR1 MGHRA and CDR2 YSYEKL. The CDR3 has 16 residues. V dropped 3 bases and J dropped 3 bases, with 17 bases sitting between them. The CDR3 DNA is TGCGCCAGCAGCCAGGGCGTACAAAGTGGGCACACTGAAGCTTTCTTT. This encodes CASSQGVQSGHTEAFF.

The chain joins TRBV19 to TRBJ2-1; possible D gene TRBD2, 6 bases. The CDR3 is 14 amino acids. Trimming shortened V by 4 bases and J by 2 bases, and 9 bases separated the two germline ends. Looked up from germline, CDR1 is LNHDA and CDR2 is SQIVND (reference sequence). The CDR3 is CASSKTSTYNEQFF. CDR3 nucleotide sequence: TGTGCCAGTAGTAAAACTAGCACCTACAATGAGCAGTTCTTC.

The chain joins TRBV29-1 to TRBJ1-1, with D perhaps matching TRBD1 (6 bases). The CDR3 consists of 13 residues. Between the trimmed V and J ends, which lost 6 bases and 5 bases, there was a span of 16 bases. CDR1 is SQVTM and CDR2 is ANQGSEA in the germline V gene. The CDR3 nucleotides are TGCAGCGTGACGGGGGCCGTAGGTACTGAAGCTTTCTTT. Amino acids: CSVTGAVGTEAFF.

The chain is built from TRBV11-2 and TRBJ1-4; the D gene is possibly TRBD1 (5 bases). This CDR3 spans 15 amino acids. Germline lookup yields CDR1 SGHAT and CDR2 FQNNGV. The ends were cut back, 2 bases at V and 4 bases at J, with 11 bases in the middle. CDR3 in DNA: TGTGCCAGCAGCTTAAACTCAGGGATTAATGAAAAACTGTTTTTT. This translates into CASSLNSGINEKLFF.

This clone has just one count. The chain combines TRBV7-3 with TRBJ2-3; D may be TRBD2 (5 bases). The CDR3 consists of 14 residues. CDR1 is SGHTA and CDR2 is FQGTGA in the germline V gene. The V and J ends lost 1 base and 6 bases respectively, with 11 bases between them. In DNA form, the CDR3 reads TGTGCCAGCAGCTTAAGAACTAGAGTCGATACGCAGTATTTT. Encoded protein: CASSLRTRVDTQYF.

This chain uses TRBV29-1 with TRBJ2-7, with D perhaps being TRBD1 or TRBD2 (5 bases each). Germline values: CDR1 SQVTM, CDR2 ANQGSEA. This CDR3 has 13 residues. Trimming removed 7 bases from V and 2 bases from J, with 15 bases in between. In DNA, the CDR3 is TGCAGCGCCCGGGACGGCGCAGCCTACGAGCAGTACTTC. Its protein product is CSARDGAAYEQYF.

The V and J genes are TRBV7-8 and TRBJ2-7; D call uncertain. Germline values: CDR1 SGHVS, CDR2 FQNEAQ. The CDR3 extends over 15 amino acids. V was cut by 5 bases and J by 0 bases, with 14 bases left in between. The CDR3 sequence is CASSPPVVLSYEQYF. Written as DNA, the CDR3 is TGTGCCAGCAGCCCCCCCGTAGTCCTCTCCTACGAGCAGTACTTC.

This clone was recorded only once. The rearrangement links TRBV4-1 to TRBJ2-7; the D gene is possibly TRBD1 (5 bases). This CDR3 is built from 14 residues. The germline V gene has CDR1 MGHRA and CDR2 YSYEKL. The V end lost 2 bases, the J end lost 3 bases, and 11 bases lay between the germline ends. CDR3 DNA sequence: TGCGCCAGCAGCCAAAGGGCAGGGATCTACGAGCAGTACTTC. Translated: CASSQRAGIYEQYF.

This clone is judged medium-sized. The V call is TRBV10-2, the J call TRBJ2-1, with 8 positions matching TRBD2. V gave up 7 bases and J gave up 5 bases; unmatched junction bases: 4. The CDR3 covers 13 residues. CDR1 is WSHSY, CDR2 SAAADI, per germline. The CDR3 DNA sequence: TGCGCCAGCAAGCTAGCGGGTAACAATGAGCAGTTCTTC. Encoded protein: CASKLAGNNEQFF.

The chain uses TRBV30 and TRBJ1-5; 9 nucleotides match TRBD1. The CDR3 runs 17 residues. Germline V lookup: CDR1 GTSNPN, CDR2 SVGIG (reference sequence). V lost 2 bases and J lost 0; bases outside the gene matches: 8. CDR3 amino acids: CAWSLGTGTYSNQPQHF. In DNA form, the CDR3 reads TGTGCCTGGAGTTTGGGGACAGGGACTTATAGCAATCAGCCCCAGCATTTT.